This T cell receptor beta chain comes out of a study of cytomegalovirus exposure and HLA in healthy donors. Overall study findings and caveats: Testing in vitro showed a few CMV-associated chains specific for CMV antigens.

Profiling relied on immunoSEQ multiplex PCR, and the TCRdb table lists in-frame clones only, not all of them. The sample lists 220,000 or so clones, approximately 83% occurring once. Comment on this clone: What it binds is unknown.

The donors were members of the roughly 120-subject validation cohort (separate from the roughly 670-subject first cohort). The source material was PBMCs. The sequence was obtained from a woman in her twenties or thirties in good health and CMV-seropositive.

CDR3 protein: CASSLDGGQGREQYF. The CDR3 DNA is TGTGCCAGCAGCTTAGATGGGGGACAGGGGCGCGAGCAGTACTTC. This rearrangement joins TRBV7-2 to TRBJ2-7; 10 bases match TRBD1. The germline gives CDR1 SGHTA, CDR2 FQGNSA. This CDR3 spans 15 amino acids. After removal of 1 base from V and 6 bases from J, the junction contained 6 bases not matched to a gene.